This T cell receptor beta chain was sequenced for a study of OX40 agonist ivuxolimab in advanced cancers. Study-wide background: Across the patients, intravenous ivuxolimab was delivered every 2 weeks at 0.01 to 10 mg/kg. Patients undergoing dose escalation presented with hepatocellular carcinoma, melanoma, renal cell or head and neck cancer. Overall study results and limits: No determination was made of the antigen specificity of the expanded peripheral T cells. More expanded clones were seen, on average, in CD8+ T cells than in CD4+.

TCRdb keeps only in-frame clones here, not all; method: immunoSEQ multiplex PCR. The sample includes about 66,000 clones, roughly 85% of them seen just once. The CDR3 has 14 residues. V shed 5 bases, J shed 7 bases, and the junction held 9 bases outside the gene matches. Germline CDR1 is SGHDT and CDR2 is YYEEEE. Of note for this clone: Antigen specificity is unknown.

This clonotype originated in an adult with an advanced solid tumor such as melanoma, head and neck, liver or kidney cancer. The gene calls are TRBV5-6 and TRBJ2-1, with 7 nucleotides matching TRBD1. Material: CD4+ or CD8+ T cells sorted from blood, obtained in a trial of the OX40 agonist ivuxolimab. CDR3 in amino acids: CASSLRGRSNEQFF. The CDR3 region has the DNA TGTGCCAGCAGTTTGAGGGGGCGCAGTAATGAGCAGTTCTTC.